These 8 T cell receptor beta chains share one sample of origin, sequenced in a study of neurological immune-mediated disorders. Described time point: longitudinal time-point 1 (baseline). Using its own MiXCR run on the 5' RACE reads, TCRdb lists one record per CDR3 protein. In the table there are tens of thousands of distinct CDR3 sequences, roughly an eighth of which are singletons. The sample taken for sequencing was PBMCs. The receptors shown here come from a female donor with HTLV-1-associated myelopathy (HAM/TSP).

This clonotype was counted many times. The rearrangement uses TRBV20-1 and TRBJ2-1; TRBD2 agrees at 8 bases. V trimming: 5 bases; J trimming: 5 bases; junction bases outside the gene matches: 8. Germline V gene lookup returns CDR1 DFQATT and CDR2 SNEGSKA (reference sequence). CDR3 size: 14 residues. CDR3 bases: TGCAGTGCTGGGAATAGCGGGACAAACAATGAGCAGTTCTTC. Translating it yields CSAGNSGTNNEQFF.

This chain connects TRBV9 to TRBJ2-1, with 10 bases that match TRBD1. This CDR3 is built from 15 residues. V shed 5 bases, J shed 8 bases, and the junction held 10 bases outside the gene matches. Germline V gene lookup returns CDR1 SGDLS and CDR2 YYNGEE. CDR3 sequence: CASSKGTGVLDEQFF. The CDR3 coding sequence is TGTGCCAGCAGTAAGGGGACAGGGGTTTTGGATGAGCAGTTCTTC.

This clonotype was detected many times. This chain joins TRBV5-1 and TRBJ2-7; the match to TRBD2 covers 7 bases. J lost 5 bases, V lost 0 bases, and 5 bases had no gene match. This CDR3 region has 14 residues. The germline CDR1 and CDR2 sequences are SGHRS and YFSETQ. The CDR3 coding sequence is TGCGCCAGCAGCTTGGTCGGGGGGACCCACGAGCAGTACTTC. It specifies CASSLVGGTHEQYF.

V gene TRBV24-1 combines with J gene TRBJ2-3; 7 positions match TRBD1. The CDR3 consists of 16 residues. V shed 5 bases and J 0 bases; nucleotides not matched to a gene: 7. Germline V gene data show CDR1 as KGHDR and CDR2 as SFDVKD. The CDR3 here is CATSVDRRPSTDTQYF. CDR3 nucleotides: TGTGCCACCAGTGTGGACAGGCGCCCTAGCACAGATACGCAGTATTTT.

This clonotype showed up many times. The V and J genes are TRBV5-1 and TRBJ1-5; D perhaps matches TRBD1 (5 bases). The germline gives CDR1 SGHRS, CDR2 YFSETQ. This CDR3 is built from 14 residues. The V end lost 4 bases, the J end lost 7 bases, and 15 bases lay between the germline ends. CDR3 in DNA: TGCGCCAGCAGCCCGGGGCAGTTGGACCAGCCCCAGCATTTT. Translating gives CASSPGQLDQPQHF.

This clonotype has at least ten counts. The gene calls are TRBV20-1 and TRBJ2-2; 14 bases match TRBD2. Germline loops: CDR1 DFQATT, CDR2 SNEGSKA (reference sequence). V shed 3 bases, J shed 3 bases, and the junction held 12 bases outside the gene matches. CDR3 size: 19 residues. CDR3 in DNA: TGCAGTGCTAGGGACCGGACTAGCGGGGGGCCCCGGGACACCGGGGAGCTGTTTTTT. Translating gives CSARDRTSGGPRDTGELFF.

This clonotype appeared many times. The chain employs TRBV7-2 and TRBJ2-1; 9 bases map to TRBD2. V shed 5 bases, J shed 7 bases, and the junction held 12 bases outside the gene matches. Germline CDR1 is SGHTA and CDR2 is FQGNSA. The CDR3 sequence is 16 residues long. Here the CDR3 reads CASSLFAGGPRNEQFF. The CDR3 bases are TGTGCCAGCAGCCTATTCGCGGGGGGGCCAAGGAATGAGCAGTTCTTC.

By sample fraction, this clonotype is medium-sized. The genes are TRBV7-2 and TRBJ1-1; no firm D call. V lost 5 bases and J lost 4, with 11 bases in between. CDR1 and CDR2 from the germline V gene are SGHTA and FQGNSA. CDR3 size: 13 residues. CDR3 sequence: CASSRKGATEAFF. The DNA of the CDR3 is TGTGCCAGCAGCCGAAAGGGCGCCACTGAAGCTTTCTTT.